Listed here is a single T cell receptor beta chain. What it recognizes is unknown. PCR employed 60 Vbeta and 13 Jbeta primers. Measured with immunoSEQ multiplex PCR; TCRdb has only the in-frame clones, and not every one. This table holds roughly 100,000 clones, around 86% found once. This sample stems from a study of cytomegalovirus exposure and HLA in healthy donors. General study points: A later analysis reportedly identified an Asian-associated ancestry cluster as carrying fewer N-insertions than the 666-donor mean. CMV serostatus was the sole immune exposure data available.

This TCR came from a man aged 30-40 years in good health and CMV-seropositive. The sequencing input was PBMCs.

The CDR3 protein is CASPSGNNSYEQYF. CDR3 in DNA: TGTGCCAGCCCTAGCGGGAACAACTCCTACGAGCAGTACTTC. The V gene is TRBV2, the J gene TRBJ2-7; TRBD2 aligns across 9 bases. J gave up 0 bases and V 8 bases, and 5 bases lay outside the gene matches. The CDR3 loop spans 14 amino acids. Germline V gives CDR1 SNHLY, CDR2 FYNNEI.